This T cell receptor beta chain originates from a study of T cell changes during pregnancy in multiple sclerosis. The CDR3 totals 18 residues. The data were produced by immunoSEQ multiplex PCR, yet TCRdb's version contains in-frame clones alone and is incomplete. The sample shows 40,000 or so clones, about 89% of them seen only once. Sequenced here: CD4+ T cells from peripheral blood mononuclear cells, sampled in the third trimester of pregnancy. This TCR was sampled from a female donor in good health, enrolled as a control in a pregnancy study. The V call is TRBV21-1, the J call TRBJ2-2; the DNA was not compared with TRBD2, the D call given in the table. TRBV21-1 is a pseudogene locus. CDR3 sequence (DNA): TGTGCCAGCAGTATCTGGGGAGGGGATACACAAAACACCGGGGAGCTGTTTTTT. Its translation: CASSIWGGDTQNTGELFF.